This T cell receptor beta chain derives from a study of CD8 T cells in Susac syndrome. Trimming at V came to 1 base and at J to 4 bases, leaving 4 bases not matched to a gene. In germline, CDR1 is SGHDN, CDR2 FVKESK. The CDR3 contains 14 residues. The authors reverse transcribed roughly 0.5 to 1 ug RNA with random hexamers. With immunoSEQ multiplex PCR, TCR beta CDR3 was amplified across 54 Vbeta and 13 Jbeta. TCRdb reanalysed the immunoSEQ multiplex PCR reads using MiXCR and keeps one entry per CDR3 protein. The table has about 400,000 distinct CDR3 sequences, 75% to 90% seen once. What was sequenced was CD8+ T cells from PBMCs. The sequence came from a human donor with multiple sclerosis. The J gene is TRBJ2-7, the V gene TRBV14; 7 positions match TRBD2. CDR3 bases: TGTGCCAGCAGCCAAGCGGGAGGTCCGTACGAGCAGTACTTC. Its translation: CASSQAGGPYEQYF.